The 17 T cell receptor beta chains listed next were all sequenced from one sample in a study of T cell repertoires in cytomegalovirus infection. Their specific antigens are unknown. TCRdb reprocessed the reads with MiXCR, giving one entry per CDR3 protein. The sample comprises approximately 470,000 distinct CDR3 sequences, roughly 46% of which are singletons, and around 45% rests with the top ten. The input for sequencing was cultured PBMCs, taken from culture after CMV antigen stimulation. The receptors were gathered from a human donor in good health (CMV status not recorded). Some clones in this sample may be carry-over from other donors' samples.

V is TRBV14 and J is TRBJ2-1, with D possibly being TRBD1 (6 bases). Trimming took off 3 bases at V and 8 bases at J, with 20 bases between the two ends. In germline, CDR1 is SGHDN, CDR2 FVKESK. This CDR3 is 16 amino acids long. CDR3 nucleotide sequence: TGTGCCAGCAGCCAGGGGGCGTCGGGTGAAGTTGATGAGCAGTTCTTC. Protein: CASSQGASGEVDEQFF. Full variable domain (missing parts from reference TRBV14 and TRBJ2-1): EAGVTQFPSHSVIEKGQTVTLRCDPISGHDNLYWYRRVMGKEIKFLLHFVKESKQDESGMPNNRFLAERTGGTYSTLKVQPAELEDSGVYFCASSQGASGEVDEQFFGPGTRLTVL.

This sequence joins TRBV4-3 and TRBJ1-6; D unresolved. CDR3 length: 13 residues. The ends were cut back, 0 bases at V and 10 bases at J, with 7 bases in the middle. CDR1 and CDR2 (germline): LGHNA, YSLEER. CDR3 protein: CASSQDSRSPLHF. CDR3 bases: TGCGCCAGCAGCCAAGATTCCCGGTCACCCCTCCACTTT.

The chain uses TRBV6-2 or TRBV6-3 and TRBJ1-2, with 8 bases lining up with TRBD1. Per germline, CDR1 MNHEY and CDR2 SVGEGT. CDR3 length: 13 amino acids. V lost 6 bases to trimming and J lost 2 bases; unmatched junction nucleotides: 2. The CDR3 is CASSWDRNYGYTF. CDR3 in DNA: TGTGCCAGCAGCTGGGACAGGAACTATGGCTACACCTTC.

The gene calls are TRBV11-2 and TRBJ2-5; D gene unclear. This CDR3 comprises 15 residues. Germline loops: CDR1 SGHAT, CDR2 FQNNGV. V was shortened by 5 bases and J by 2 bases, with 15 bases between the two germline ends. CDR3 coding DNA: TGTGCCAGCAGCCCCTCCCCCAGGCTACAAGAGACCCAGTACTTC. As protein: CASSPSPRLQETQYF.

The chain has TRBV18 and TRBJ1-3, with D maybe TRBD1 (5 bases). Germline V gene data show CDR1 as KGHSH and CDR2 as LQKENI. V lost 0 bases to trimming and J lost 3 bases, with 6 bases between them. There are 14 residues in the CDR3. CDR3 amino acids: CASSPPGDGNTIYF. For the CDR3, the DNA is TGTGCCAGCTCACCACCAGGGGATGGAAACACCATATATTTT.

The rearrangement joins TRBV7-8 to TRBJ2-7; 13 positions agree with TRBD2. Germline V gene sequence: CDR1 SGHVS, CDR2 FQNEAQ. The CDR3 consists of 18 residues. V lost 1 base and J lost 0; bases outside the gene matches: 6. The CDR3 is CASSLGGLAGESSYEQYF. Written as DNA, the CDR3 is TGTGCCAGCAGCTTAGGTGGACTAGCGGGGGAAAGCTCCTACGAGCAGTACTTC.

This sequence joins TRBV20-1 and TRBJ2-7; 8 bases agree with TRBD1. CDR1 is DFQATT and CDR2 is SNEGSKA in the germline V gene (reference sequence). This CDR3 has 15 residues. The J segment lost 0 bases and the V segment lost 6 bases, leaving 10 bases of the junction unmatched. The CDR3 DNA sequence: TGCAGTGCCCCGGTTCCGGGACAGGTCTCCTACGAGCAGTACTTC. Amino acids: CSAPVPGQVSYEQYF.

The chain carries TRBV6-5 and TRBJ1-5; 7 bases align to TRBD1. The germline V gene has CDR1 MNHEY and CDR2 SVGAGI. The CDR3 sequence is 14 residues long. With 4 bases clipped from V and 4 bases from J, the junction kept 4 bases outside the gene matches. The CDR3 DNA follows: TGTGCCAGCAGTTCCGGGACAGCGAATCAGCCCCAGCATTTT. Translation: CASSSGTANQPQHF.

This chain joins TRBV7-2 and TRBJ2-1; maybe TRBD2 (6 bases). Germline V gives CDR1 SGHTA, CDR2 FQGNSA. V was shortened by 2 bases and J by 13 bases, with 9 bases between the two germline ends. This CDR3 has 11 amino acids. CDR3 residues: CASSLRDSQFF. CDR3 DNA: TGTGCCAGCAGCTTACGGGACTCACAGTTCTTC.

This clonotype was found once. The V gene is TRBV18, the J gene TRBJ1-4; 9 bases are shared with TRBD1. The V gene end was trimmed by 3 bases and the J gene end by 5 bases; junction bases not matched to a gene: 4. CDR1 KGHSH and CDR2 LQKENI come from the germline V gene. The CDR3 runs to 15 residues. CDR3 sequence reads: CASSPRTGANEKLFF. The CDR3 DNA reads as TGTGCCAGCTCACCGCGGACAGGGGCCAATGAAAAACTGTTTTTT.

This clonotype was recorded once. This chain uses TRBV20-1 with TRBJ2-1, with D perhaps matching TRBD2 (5 bases). The CDR3 runs 13 residues. The V end was cut by 5 bases, the J end by 7 bases, with 15 bases between. From germline, CDR1 is DFQATT and CDR2 SNEGSKA (reference sequence). CDR3 loop: CSAVASKRNEQFF. The CDR3 nucleotides are TGCAGTGCTGTGGCTAGCAAACGGAATGAGCAGTTCTTC.

Only a few counts were recorded for this clonotype. No conserved phenylalanine or tryptophan ends this CDR3, so it is likely a read error. The CDR3 nucleotides read TGTGCCAGCAGCCCCGGGACAGGGGGTAACCAGCCCCAGCATGTT. This translates into CASSPGTGGNQPQHV. This sequence joins TRBV7-2 and TRBJ1-5, with 11 bases fitting TRBD1. CDR3 size: 15 residues. Germline trimming cut 5 bases from V and 7 bases from J; bases unmatched to any gene: 7. CDR1 is SGHTA, CDR2 FQGNSA, per germline.

The rearrangement links TRBV6-1 to TRBJ1-5, with D maybe TRBD1 (5 bases). Trimming removed 5 bases at V and 0 bases at J, with 11 bases between. Germline V gene sequence: CDR1 MNHNS, CDR2 SASEGT. The length of the CDR3 is 15 residues. Written as DNA, the CDR3 is TGTGCCAGCAGTAGACAGCCTTATAGCAATCAGCCCCAGCATTTT. It codes for CASSRQPYSNQPQHF.

This sequence joins TRBV14 and TRBJ2-2; 11 bases are shared with TRBD2. Germline V gives CDR1 SGHDN, CDR2 FVKESK. Trimming cost V 4 bases and J 4 bases; bases outside gene matches: 8. The CDR3 has 17 amino acids. CDR3 loop: CASSRLAGMGGTGELFF. The CDR3 bases are TGTGCCAGCAGCCGACTAGCGGGAATGGGCGGCACCGGGGAGCTGTTTTTT.

V is TRBV27 and J is TRBJ2-1; D gene uncertain. The CDR3 has 14 amino acids. The germline V gene encodes CDR1 MNHEY and CDR2 SMNVEV (reference sequence). Trimming removed 3 bases at V and 4 bases at J, with 10 bases between. The CDR3 protein is CASSFHKFYNEQFF. The CDR3 DNA reads TGTGCCAGCAGTTTTCACAAGTTTTACAATGAGCAGTTCTTC.

This clonotype has more than one count but fewer than ten. This chain links TRBV7-9 with TRBJ2-7; D possibly uses TRBD1 or TRBD2 (5 bases each). Trimming shortened V by 6 bases and J by 7 bases, and 13 bases separated the two germline ends. The CDR3 consists of 12 residues. Looked up from germline, CDR1 is SEHNR and CDR2 is FQNEAQ (reference sequence). CDR3 sequence reads: CASSPRGQEQYF. The CDR3 DNA is TGTGCCAGCAGTCCGAGGGGCCAGGAGCAGTACTTC.

Only one count was recorded for this clonotype. CDR3 region: CASSLARRDEQFF. CDR3 in DNA: TGCGCCAGCAGCTTGGCTCGGAGGGATGAGCAGTTCTTC. The V call is TRBV5-1, the J call TRBJ2-1, with a possible D match to TRBD2 (6 bases). This CDR3 contains 13 residues. Trimming removed 0 bases from V and 8 bases from J, with 9 bases in between. In germline, CDR1 is SGHRS, CDR2 YFSETQ.